The source of this T cell receptor (beta chain) is a study of PD-1 blockade in classical Hodgkin lymphoma. Study-wide findings and caveats: It was reported that newly diagnosed patients had less baseline TCR diversity than healthy donors.

On this clone: Antigen specificity is unknown.

The germline gives CDR1 SGDLS, CDR2 YYNGEE. The V and J ends lost 0 bases and 10 bases respectively, with 6 bases between them. This CDR3 region has 11 residues. Autologous stem cell transplantation was followed by relapse in every patient, and brentuximab vedotin exposure varied. Complete response, partial response or progressive disease was each patient's best response. Profiled with immunoSEQ multiplex PCR; TCRdb holds only in-frame clones, not every one. The sample has 50,000 to 65,000 clones, roughly 91% seen once. The genes are TRBV9 and TRBJ2-3, with D unresolved. This TCR derives from a human donor with classical Hodgkin lymphoma. The input for sequencing was peripheral blood mononuclear cells (PBMCs), taken before the second cycle of nivolumab. The chain's CDR3 is CASSVGGAQYF. CDR3 bases: TGTGCCAGCAGCGTAGGAGGAGCGCAGTATTTT.